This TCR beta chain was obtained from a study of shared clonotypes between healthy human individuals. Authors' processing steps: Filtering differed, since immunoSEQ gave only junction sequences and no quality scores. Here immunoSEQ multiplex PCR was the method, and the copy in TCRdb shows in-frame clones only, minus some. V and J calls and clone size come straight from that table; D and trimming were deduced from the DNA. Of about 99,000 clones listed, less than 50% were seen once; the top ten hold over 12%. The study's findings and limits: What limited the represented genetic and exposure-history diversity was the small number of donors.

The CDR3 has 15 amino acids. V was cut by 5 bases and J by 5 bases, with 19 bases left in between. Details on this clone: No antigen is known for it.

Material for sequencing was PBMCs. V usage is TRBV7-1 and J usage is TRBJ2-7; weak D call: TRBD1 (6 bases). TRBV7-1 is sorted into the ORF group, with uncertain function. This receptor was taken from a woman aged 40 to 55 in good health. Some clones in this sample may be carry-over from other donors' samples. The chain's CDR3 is CASSRTGLPVNEQYF. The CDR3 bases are TGTGCCAGCAGCCGAACAGGGCTTCCAGTGAACGAGCAGTACTTC.